What follows are 10 T cell receptor beta chains derived from one specimen sequenced in a study of cytomegalovirus exposure and HLA in healthy donors. PCR was performed using 60 Vbeta and 13 Jbeta primers. Produced via immunoSEQ multiplex PCR; TCRdb's table is partial and in-frame only. The sample has roughly 120,000 clones, approximately 81% seen once; the top ten hold approximately 4%. The sample taken for sequencing was PBMCs. The receptors were sampled from a man aged 25 to 40 in good health and CMV-seropositive.

This chain joins TRBV4-1 and TRBJ2-2; the match to TRBD2 covers 7 bases. The CDR3 spans 15 residues. The ends lost 4 bases at V and 5 bases at J; junction bases unmatched: 7. Per germline, CDR1 MGHRA and CDR2 YSYEKL. CDR3 coding DNA: TGCGCCAGCAGCCCTGTGGGGGGGGGAACCGGGGAGCTGTTTTTT. Translated: CASSPVGGGTGELFF.

J is TRBJ2-7 and V is TRBV28; TRBD2 matches at 10 bases. The CDR3 contains 15 residues. With 5 bases clipped from V and 1 base from J, the junction kept 5 bases outside the gene matches. The germline V gene has CDR1 MDHEN and CDR2 SYDVKM. The CDR3 DNA reads TGTGCCAGCAGTCCTGGGACTAGCGATTCCTACGAGCAGTACTTC. This codes for CASSPGTSDSYEQYF.

The chain links TRBV11-2 to TRBJ2-7, with 10 bases lining up with TRBD1. V trimming: 3 bases; J trimming: 6 bases; junction bases outside the gene matches: 8. Germline V CDR1 and CDR2: SGHAT, FQNNGV. CDR3 length: 15 amino acids. DNA for the CDR3: TGTGCCAGCAGCTTCGTTGGACAGGGGGTCGGCGAGCAGTACTTC. Protein: CASSFVGQGVGEQYF. The complete variable domain, with remaining parts taken from reference TRBV11-2 and TRBJ2-7, reads EAGVAQSPRYKIIEKRQSVAFWCNPISGHATLYWYQQILGQGPKLLIQFQNNGVVDDSQLPKDRFSAERLKGVDSTLKIQPAKLEDSAVYLCASSFVGQGVGEQYFGPGTRLTVT.

The chain is built from TRBV4-3 and TRBJ1-4; 9 positions match TRBD1. The ends lost 4 bases at V and 5 bases at J; junction bases unmatched: 8. The CDR3 sequence is 16 residues long. CDR1 is LGHNA and CDR2 is YSLEER in the germline V gene. The CDR3 reads CASSRGQGRGNEKLFF. The CDR3 DNA reads TGCGCCAGCAGCCGAGGACAGGGGAGGGGCAATGAAAAACTGTTTTTT.

The gene calls are TRBV9 and TRBJ2-3; D gene ambiguous. The CDR3 has 14 residues. Germline CDR1 SGDLS, CDR2 YYNGEE. V was trimmed by 2 bases and J by 0 bases, leaving 7 bases between them. The CDR3 coding sequence is TGTGCCAGCAGCGTGAAACAAAGCACAGATACGCAGTATTTT. Translating it yields CASSVKQSTDTQYF. The full variable domain, in which reference TRBV9 and TRBJ2-3 provide the parts outside the CDR3, is DSGVTQTPKHLITATGQRVTLRCSPRSGDLSVYWYQQSLDQGLQFLIQYYNGEERAKGNILERFSAQQFPDLHSELNLSSLELGDSALYFCASSVKQSTDTQYFGPGTRLTVL.

A note on this clone: Other nucleotide sequences in the sample specify the same CDR3. The CDR3 sequence is CASSPSRGASGGFHEQYF. Written as DNA, the CDR3 is TGTGCCAGCAGCCCTTCCCGAGGGGCTAGCGGGGGTTTTCACGAGCAGTACTTC. This sequence joins TRBV9 and TRBJ2-7; 10 bases match TRBD2. V trimming: 4 bases; J trimming: 5 bases; junction bases outside the gene matches: 18. CDR1 and CDR2 (germline): SGDLS, YYNGEE. This CDR3 region has 18 residues.

This clone showed up just a few times. The gene calls are TRBV14 and TRBJ2-1; tentatively, D is TRBD1 (6 bases). The germline CDR1 and CDR2 sequences are SGHDN and FVKESK. Trimming took 4 bases from V and 10 from J, leaving 20 bases between them. There are 15 residues in the CDR3. CDR3 loop: CASSPLRGTGLEQFF. As DNA, the CDR3 is TGTGCCAGCAGCCCCCTAAGAGGTACAGGGCTGGAGCAGTTCTTC.

This clone was seen just once. The DNA for the CDR3 is TGTGCCAGCAGCTTGTTCTGGTCAGGGGCACAAAAACTGTTTTTT. It translates to CASSLFWSGAQKLFF. This chain connects TRBV5-6 to TRBJ1-4, with D tentatively TRBD1 (6 bases). The CDR3 runs to 15 residues. V lost 1 base and J 9 bases, leaving 16 bases between the germline ends. Germline V gene data show CDR1 as SGHDT and CDR2 as YYEEEE.

The gene calls are TRBV28 and TRBJ2-2; 8 bases match TRBD1. The germline CDR1 and CDR2 sequences are MDHEN and SYDVKM. The CDR3 sequence is 14 residues long. After removal of 5 bases from V and 4 bases from J, the junction contained 3 bases not matched to a gene. Here the CDR3 DNA reads TGTGCCAGCAGTATTACAGGGGGCACCGGGGAGCTGTTTTTT. Protein: CASSITGGTGELFF.

This clone showed up just a few times. The genes are TRBV7-2 and TRBJ2-3, with 11 bases fitting TRBD2. Germline loops: CDR1 SGHTA, CDR2 FQGNSA. V dropped 0 bases and J dropped 3; count of bases not matched to a gene: 8. The CDR3 has 18 residues. The CDR3 loop reads CASSLAQDSGGATDTQYF. Here the CDR3 DNA reads TGTGCCAGCAGCTTAGCCCAAGATAGCGGGGGGGCGACAGATACGCAGTATTTT.